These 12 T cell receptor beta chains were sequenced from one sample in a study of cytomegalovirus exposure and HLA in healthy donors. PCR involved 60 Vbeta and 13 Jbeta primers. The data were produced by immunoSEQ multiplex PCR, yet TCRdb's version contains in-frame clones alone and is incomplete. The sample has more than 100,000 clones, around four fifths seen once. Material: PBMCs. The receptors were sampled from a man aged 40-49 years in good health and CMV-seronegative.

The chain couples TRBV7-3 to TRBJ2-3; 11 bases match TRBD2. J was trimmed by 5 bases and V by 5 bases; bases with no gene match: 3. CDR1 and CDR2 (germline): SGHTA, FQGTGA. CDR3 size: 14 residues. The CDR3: CASSRLAGKDTQYF. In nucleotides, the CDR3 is TGTGCCAGCAGCCGACTAGCGGGGAAAGATACGCAGTATTTT.

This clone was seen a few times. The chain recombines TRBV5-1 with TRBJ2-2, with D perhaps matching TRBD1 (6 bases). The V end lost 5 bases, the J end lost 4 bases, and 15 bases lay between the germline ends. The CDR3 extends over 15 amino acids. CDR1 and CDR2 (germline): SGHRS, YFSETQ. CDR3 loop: CASRVIGQITGELFF. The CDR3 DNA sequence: TGCGCCAGCAGGGTTATCGGACAGATCACCGGGGAGCTGTTTTTT.

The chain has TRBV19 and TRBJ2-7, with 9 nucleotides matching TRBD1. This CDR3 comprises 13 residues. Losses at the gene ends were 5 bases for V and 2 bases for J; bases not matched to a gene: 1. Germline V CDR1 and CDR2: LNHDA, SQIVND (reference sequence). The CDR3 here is CASSGTGPYEQYF. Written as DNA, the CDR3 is TGTGCCAGTAGTGGGACAGGGCCCTACGAGCAGTACTTC.

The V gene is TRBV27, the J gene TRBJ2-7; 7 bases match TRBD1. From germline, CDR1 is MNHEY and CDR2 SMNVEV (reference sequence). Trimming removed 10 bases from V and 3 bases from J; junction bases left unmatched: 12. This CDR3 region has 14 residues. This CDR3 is CATRRDRGVYEQYF. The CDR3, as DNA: TGTGCCACCCGTCGGGACAGAGGAGTCTACGAGCAGTACTTC.

CDR3 sequence: CARSLKGQSSGFGANVLTF. CDR3 nucleotide sequence: TGTGCCAGAAGCTTGAAGGGACAGAGCTCGGGTTTCGGGGCCAACGTCCTGACTTTC. This sequence joins TRBV5-3 and TRBJ2-6; 7 positions match TRBD1. TRBV5-3 is reported as an ORF; its role is uncertain. This CDR3 is built from 19 residues. The J segment lost 4 bases and the V segment lost 1 base, leaving 14 bases of the junction unmatched.

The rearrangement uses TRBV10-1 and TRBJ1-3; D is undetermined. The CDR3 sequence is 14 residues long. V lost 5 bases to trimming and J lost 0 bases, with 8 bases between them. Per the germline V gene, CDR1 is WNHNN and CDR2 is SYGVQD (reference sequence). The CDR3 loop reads CASSPAGSGNTIYF. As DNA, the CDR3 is TGCGCCAGCAGTCCAGCAGGCTCTGGAAACACCATATATTTT.

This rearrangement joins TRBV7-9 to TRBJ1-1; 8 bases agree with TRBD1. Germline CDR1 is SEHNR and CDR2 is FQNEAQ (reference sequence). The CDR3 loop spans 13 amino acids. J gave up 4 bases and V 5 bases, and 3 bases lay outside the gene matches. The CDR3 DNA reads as TGTGCCAGCAGCCTTGACAGGGGCACTGAAGCTTTCTTT. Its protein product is CASSLDRGTEAFF.

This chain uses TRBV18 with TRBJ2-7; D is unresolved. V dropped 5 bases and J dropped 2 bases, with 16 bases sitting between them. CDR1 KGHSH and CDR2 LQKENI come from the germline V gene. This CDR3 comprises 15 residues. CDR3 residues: CASSSDSWKAYEQYF. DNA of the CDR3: TGTGCCAGCTCATCCGACTCGTGGAAGGCCTACGAGCAGTACTTC.

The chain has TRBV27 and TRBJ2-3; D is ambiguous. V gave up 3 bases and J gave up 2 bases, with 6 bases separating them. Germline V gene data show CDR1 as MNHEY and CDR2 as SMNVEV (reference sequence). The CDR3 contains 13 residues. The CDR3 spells CASSFLFTDTQYF. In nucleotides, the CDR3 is TGTGCCAGCAGTTTCCTTTTCACAGATACGCAGTATTTT.

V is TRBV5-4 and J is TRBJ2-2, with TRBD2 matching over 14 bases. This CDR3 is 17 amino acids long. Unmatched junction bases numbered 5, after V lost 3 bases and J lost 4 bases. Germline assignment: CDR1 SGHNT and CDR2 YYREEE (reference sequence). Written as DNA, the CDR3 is TGTGCCAGCAGCTCCGGACTAGCGGGAGGTCTCACCGGGGAGCTGTTTTTT. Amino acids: CASSSGLAGGLTGELFF.

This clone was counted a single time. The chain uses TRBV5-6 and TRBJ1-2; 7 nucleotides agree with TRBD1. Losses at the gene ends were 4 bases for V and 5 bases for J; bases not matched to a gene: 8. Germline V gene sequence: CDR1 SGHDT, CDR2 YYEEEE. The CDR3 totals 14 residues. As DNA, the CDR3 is TGTGCCAGCAGCGCGGACAGGACTTCGTATGGCTACACCTTC. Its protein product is CASSADRTSYGYTF.

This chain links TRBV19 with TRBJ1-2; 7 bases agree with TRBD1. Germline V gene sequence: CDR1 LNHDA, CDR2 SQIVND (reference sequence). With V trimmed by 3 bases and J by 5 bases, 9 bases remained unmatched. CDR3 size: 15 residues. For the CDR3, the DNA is TGTGCCAGTAGTATCCCGAGACAGGGCGGGTATGGCTACACCTTC. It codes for CASSIPRQGGYGYTF.